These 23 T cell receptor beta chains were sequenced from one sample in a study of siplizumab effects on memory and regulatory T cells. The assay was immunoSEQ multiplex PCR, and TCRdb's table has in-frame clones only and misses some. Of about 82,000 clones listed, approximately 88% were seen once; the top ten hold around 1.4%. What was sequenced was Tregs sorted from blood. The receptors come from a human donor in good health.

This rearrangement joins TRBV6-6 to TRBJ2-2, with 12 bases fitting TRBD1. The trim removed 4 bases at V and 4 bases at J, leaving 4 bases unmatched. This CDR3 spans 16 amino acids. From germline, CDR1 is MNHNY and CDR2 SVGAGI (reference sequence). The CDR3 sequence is CASSSPGQGATGELFF. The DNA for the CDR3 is TGTGCCAGCAGTTCGCCGGGACAGGGGGCCACCGGGGAGCTGTTTTTT.

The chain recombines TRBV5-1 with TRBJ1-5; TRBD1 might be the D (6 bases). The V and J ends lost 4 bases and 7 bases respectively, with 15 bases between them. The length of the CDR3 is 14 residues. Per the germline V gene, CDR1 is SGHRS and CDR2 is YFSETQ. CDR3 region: CASSPAGQNQPQHF. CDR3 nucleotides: TGCGCCAGCAGCCCCGCCGGACAGAACCAGCCCCAGCATTTT.

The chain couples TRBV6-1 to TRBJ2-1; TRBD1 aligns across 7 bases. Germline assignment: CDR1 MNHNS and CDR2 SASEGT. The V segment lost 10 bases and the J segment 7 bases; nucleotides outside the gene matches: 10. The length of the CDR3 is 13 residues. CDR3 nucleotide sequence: TGTGCCACCCTGACAGGGCGTCAAAATGAGCAGTTCTTC. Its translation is CATLTGRQNEQFF.

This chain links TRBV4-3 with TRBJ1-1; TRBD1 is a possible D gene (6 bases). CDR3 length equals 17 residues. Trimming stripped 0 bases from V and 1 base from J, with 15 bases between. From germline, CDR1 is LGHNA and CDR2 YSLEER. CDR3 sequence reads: CASSQDLGGGRNTEAFF. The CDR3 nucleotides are TGCGCCAGCAGCCAAGATCTCGGAGGGGGGCGGAACACTGAAGCTTTCTTT.

The CDR3 loop is CASIIMCEQFF. The CDR3 region has the DNA TGTGCCAGCATCATCATGTGTGAGCAGTTCTTC. The chain combines TRBV7-3 with TRBJ2-1; no clear D gene. Germline values: CDR1 SGHTA, CDR2 FQGTGA. The CDR3 spans 11 residues. V was cut by 7 bases and J by 9 bases, with 10 bases left in between.

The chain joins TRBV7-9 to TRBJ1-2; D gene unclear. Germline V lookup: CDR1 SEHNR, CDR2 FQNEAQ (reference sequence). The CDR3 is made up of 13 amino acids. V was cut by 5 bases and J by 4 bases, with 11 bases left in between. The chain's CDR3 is CASSQTDTYGYTF. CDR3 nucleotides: TGTGCCAGCAGCCAAACAGATACCTATGGCTACACCTTC.

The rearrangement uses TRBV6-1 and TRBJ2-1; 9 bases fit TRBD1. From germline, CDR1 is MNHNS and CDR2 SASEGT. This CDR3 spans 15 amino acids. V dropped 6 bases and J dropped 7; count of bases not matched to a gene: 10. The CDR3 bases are TGTGCCAGCAGGGACTATCGGACAGGGGCAAATGAGCAGTTCTTC. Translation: CASRDYRTGANEQFF.

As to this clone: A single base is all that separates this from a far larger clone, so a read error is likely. In DNA, the CDR3 is TGTGCCAGCAGCCGTGGGGAAGGCTACACCTTC. Its translation is CASSRGEGYTF. The chain links TRBV7-9 to TRBJ1-2, with D unclear. There are 11 residues in the CDR3. The V and J ends lost 5 bases and 8 bases respectively, with 9 bases between them. Germline V gene lookup returns CDR1 SEHNR and CDR2 FQNEAQ (reference sequence).

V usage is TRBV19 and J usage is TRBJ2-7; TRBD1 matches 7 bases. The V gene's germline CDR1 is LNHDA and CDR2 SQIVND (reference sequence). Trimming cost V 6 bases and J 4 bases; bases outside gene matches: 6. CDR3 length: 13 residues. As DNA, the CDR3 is TGTGCCAGTAGCCCGACAGGGAAGTACGAGCAGTACTTC. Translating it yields CASSPTGKYEQYF.

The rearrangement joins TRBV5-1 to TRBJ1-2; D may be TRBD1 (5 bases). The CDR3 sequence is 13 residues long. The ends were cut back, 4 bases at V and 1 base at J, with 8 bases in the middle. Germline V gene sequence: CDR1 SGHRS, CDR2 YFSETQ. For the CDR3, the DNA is TGCGCCAGCAGCCTGACAGTTAACTATGGCTACACCTTC. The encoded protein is CASSLTVNYGYTF.

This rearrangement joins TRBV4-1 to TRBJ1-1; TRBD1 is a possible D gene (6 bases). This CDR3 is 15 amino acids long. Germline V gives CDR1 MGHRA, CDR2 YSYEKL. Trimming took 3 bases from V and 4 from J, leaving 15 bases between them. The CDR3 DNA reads TGCGCCAGCAGCCACGGACAGCCCGGGGGCACTGAAGCTTTCTTT. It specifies CASSHGQPGGTEAFF.

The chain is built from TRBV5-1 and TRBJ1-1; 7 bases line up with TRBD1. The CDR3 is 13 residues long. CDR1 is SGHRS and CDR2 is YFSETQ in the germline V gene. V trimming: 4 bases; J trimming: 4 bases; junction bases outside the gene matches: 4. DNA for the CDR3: TGCGCCAGCAGCCTCGGGACAGTCACTGAAGCTTTCTTT. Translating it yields CASSLGTVTEAFF.

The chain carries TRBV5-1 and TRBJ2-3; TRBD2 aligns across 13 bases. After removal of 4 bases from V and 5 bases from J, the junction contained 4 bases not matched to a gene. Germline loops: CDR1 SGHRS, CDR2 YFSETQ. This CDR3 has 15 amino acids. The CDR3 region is CASSGGTSGVDTQYF. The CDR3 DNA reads TGCGCCAGCAGCGGTGGGACTAGCGGGGTAGATACGCAGTATTTT.

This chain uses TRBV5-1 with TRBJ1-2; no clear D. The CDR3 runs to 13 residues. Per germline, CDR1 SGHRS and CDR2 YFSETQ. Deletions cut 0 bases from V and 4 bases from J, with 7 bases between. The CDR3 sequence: CASSLEVAYGYTF. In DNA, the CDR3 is TGCGCCAGCAGCTTGGAGGTCGCCTATGGCTACACCTTC.

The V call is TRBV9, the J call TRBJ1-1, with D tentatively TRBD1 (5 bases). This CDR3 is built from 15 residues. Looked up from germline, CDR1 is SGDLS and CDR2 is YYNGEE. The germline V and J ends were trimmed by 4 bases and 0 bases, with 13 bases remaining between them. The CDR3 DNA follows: TGTGCCAGCAGCCCCAGACAGTCTTTGAACACTGAAGCTTTCTTT. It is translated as CASSPRQSLNTEAFF.

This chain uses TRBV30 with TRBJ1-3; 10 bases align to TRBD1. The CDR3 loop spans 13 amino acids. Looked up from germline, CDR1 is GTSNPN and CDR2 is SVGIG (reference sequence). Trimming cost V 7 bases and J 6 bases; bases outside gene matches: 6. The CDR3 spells CALRDRGKNTIYF. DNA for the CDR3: TGTGCCTTACGGGACAGGGGAAAAAACACCATATATTTT.

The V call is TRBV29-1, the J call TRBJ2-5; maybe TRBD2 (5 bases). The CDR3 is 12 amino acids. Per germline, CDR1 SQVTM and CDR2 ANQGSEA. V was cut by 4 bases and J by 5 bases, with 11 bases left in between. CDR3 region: CSVGSGSETQYF. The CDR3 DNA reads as TGCAGCGTTGGTTCGGGGTCGGAGACCCAGTACTTC.

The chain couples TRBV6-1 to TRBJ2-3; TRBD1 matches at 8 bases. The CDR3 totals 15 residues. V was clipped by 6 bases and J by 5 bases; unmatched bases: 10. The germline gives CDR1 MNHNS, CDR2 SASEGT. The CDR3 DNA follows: TGTGCCAGCAGCCCCAGGGGGCAGGGTGGAGATACGCAGTATTTT. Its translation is CASSPRGQGGDTQYF.

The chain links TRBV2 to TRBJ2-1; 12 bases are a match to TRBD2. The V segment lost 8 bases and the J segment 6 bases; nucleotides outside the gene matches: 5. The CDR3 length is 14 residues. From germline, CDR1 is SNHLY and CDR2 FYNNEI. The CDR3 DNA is TGTGCCAGCCCTAGACTAGCGGGGGCCAATGAGCAGTTCTTC. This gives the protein CASPRLAGANEQFF.

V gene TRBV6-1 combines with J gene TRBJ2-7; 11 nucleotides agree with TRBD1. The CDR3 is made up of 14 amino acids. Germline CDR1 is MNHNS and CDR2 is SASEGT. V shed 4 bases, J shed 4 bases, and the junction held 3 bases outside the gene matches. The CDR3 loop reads CASSGTGGLYEQYF. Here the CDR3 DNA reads TGTGCCAGCAGTGGGACAGGGGGCTTATACGAGCAGTACTTC.

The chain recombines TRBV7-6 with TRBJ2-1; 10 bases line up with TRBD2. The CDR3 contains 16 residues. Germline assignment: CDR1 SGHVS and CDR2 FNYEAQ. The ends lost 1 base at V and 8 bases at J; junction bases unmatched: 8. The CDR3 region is CASSLVAGGPWDEQFF. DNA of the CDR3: TGTGCCAGCAGCTTAGTAGCGGGGGGCCCTTGGGATGAGCAGTTCTTC.

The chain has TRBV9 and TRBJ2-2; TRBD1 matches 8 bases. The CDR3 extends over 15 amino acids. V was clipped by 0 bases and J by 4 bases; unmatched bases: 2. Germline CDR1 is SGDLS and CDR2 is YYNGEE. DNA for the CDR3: TGTGCCAGCAGCGTAGACACAGGGGGCACCGGGGAGCTGTTTTTT. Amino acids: CASSVDTGGTGELFF. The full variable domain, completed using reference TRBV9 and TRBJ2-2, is DSGVTQTPKHLITATGQRVTLRCSPRSGDLSVYWYQQSLDQGLQFLIQYYNGEERAKGNILERFSAQQFPDLHSELNLSSLELGDSALYFCASSVDTGGTGELFFGEGSRLTVL.

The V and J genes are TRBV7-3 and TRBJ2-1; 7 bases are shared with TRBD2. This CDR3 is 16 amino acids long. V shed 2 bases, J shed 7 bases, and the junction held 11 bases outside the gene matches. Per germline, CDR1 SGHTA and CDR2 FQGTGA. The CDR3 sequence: CASSLLQRGGFNEQFF. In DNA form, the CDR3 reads TGTGCCAGCAGCTTACTGCAGCGGGGCGGCTTTAATGAGCAGTTCTTC.